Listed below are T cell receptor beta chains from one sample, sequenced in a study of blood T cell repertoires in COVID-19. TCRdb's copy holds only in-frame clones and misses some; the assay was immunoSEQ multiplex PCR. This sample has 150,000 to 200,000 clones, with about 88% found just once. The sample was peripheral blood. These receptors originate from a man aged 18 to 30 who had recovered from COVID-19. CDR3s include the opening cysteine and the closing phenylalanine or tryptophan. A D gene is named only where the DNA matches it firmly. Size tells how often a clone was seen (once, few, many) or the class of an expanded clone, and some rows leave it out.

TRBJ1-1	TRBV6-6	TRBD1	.	TGTGCCAGCACAGACCCGGGACAGGGTACCCAAGCTTTCTTT	CASTDPGQGTQAFF
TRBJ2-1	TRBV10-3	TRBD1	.	TGTGCCATCAGTGAGTCAGGGGACAGATACAATGAGCAGTTCTTC	CAISESGDRYNEQFF
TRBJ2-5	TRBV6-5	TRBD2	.	TGTGCCAGCAGTTCCAGCGGGGTTCTTCAAGAGACCCAGTACTTC	CASSSSGVLQETQYF
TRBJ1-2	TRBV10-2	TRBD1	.	TGCGCCACCCGAGGCGGGCCTCAGGGGGCGAGCCTAAGTGGCTACACCTTC	CATRGGPQGASLSGYTF
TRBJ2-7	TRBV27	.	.	TGTGCCAGCAGTCCTTACCGAATGCCGGGGGAGCAGTACTTC	CASSPYRMPGEQYF
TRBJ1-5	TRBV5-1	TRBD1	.	TGCGCCAGCAGCTCCGGACAGGGCAATCAGCCCCAGCATTTT	CASSSGQGNQPQHF
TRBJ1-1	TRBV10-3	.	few	TGTGCCATCAGTGAAATAGCAGGGGCTGAAGCTTTCTTT	CAISEIAGAEAFF
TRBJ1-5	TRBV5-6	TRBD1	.	TGTGCCAGCAGCCAGGGACAGCTTTCCCATCAGCCCCAGCATTTT	CASSQGQLSHQPQHF
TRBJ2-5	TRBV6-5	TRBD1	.	TGTGCCAGCAGAGGACAGGGGGGACAAGAGACCCAGTACTTC	CASRGQGGQETQYF
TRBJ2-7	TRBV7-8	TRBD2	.	TGTGCCAGCAGCTCCGGGACTAGCGGATACGAGCAGTACTTC	CASSSGTSGYEQYF
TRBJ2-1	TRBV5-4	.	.	TGTGCCAGCAGCTTAAGGCGGGAAGCCAAGAATGAGCAGTTCTTC	CASSLRREAKNEQFF